The next 24 T cell receptor beta chains were all read from a single sample in a study of yellow fever vaccine responses in identical twins (dated by TCRdb to about 2018). The library was built by means of RT-PCR. Instrument on record: Illumina HiSeq 2500. TCRdb handled the public reads itself, with Q25 trimming in fastp and clone calling in MiXCR, and kept productive beta chains. Rows with a matching CDR3 protein are joined into one entry that keeps the most common DNA and genes. This sample lists approximately 9,700 distinct CDR3 sequences; around 78% were detected once. In total, the top ten clones hold 2% to 2.5% of the sample. The material sequenced was T cells from blood (PBMCs), unsorted or a sorted subset (not recorded which), taken before or after yellow fever vaccination (not recorded which). These receptors all stem from a young woman who received the yellow fever vaccine. Donor details come from another sample of the same person, matched by shared clones.

The table lists this clonotype with a few counts. This chain uses TRBV20-1 with TRBJ2-1; D not certain. Germline V gene data show CDR1 as DFQATT and CDR2 as SNEGSKA (reference sequence). The CDR3 covers 16 residues. V dropped 0 bases and J dropped 4 bases, with 16 bases sitting between them. CDR3 DNA: TGCAGTGCTAGAGATATCGAGACAATGAGATACAATGAGCAGTTCTTC. Amino acid sequence: CSARDIETMRYNEQFF.

Here the CDR3 reads CAMPAATIYEQYF. CDR3 bases: TGTGCCATGCCTGCTGCCACCATCTACGAGCAGTACTTC. The chain is built from TRBV10-3 and TRBJ2-7; unclear D gene. CDR1 is ENHRY, CDR2 SYGVKD, per germline. Trimming stripped 9 bases from V and 3 bases from J, with 15 bases between. This CDR3 comprises 13 residues.

The chain combines TRBV12-3 or TRBV12-4 with TRBJ2-5, with TRBD1 matching 7 bases. The CDR3 is 12 residues long. The J segment lost 7 bases and the V segment lost 7 bases, leaving 6 bases of the junction unmatched. The CDR3 here is CASTMTGMTQYF. The CDR3 region has the DNA TGTGCCAGCACCATGACAGGGATGACCCAGTACTTC.

The V and J genes are TRBV5-1 and TRBJ2-7; 9 nucleotides match TRBD1. Looked up from germline, CDR1 is SGHRS and CDR2 is YFSETQ. This CDR3 is built from 17 residues. Germline trimming cut 4 bases from V and 3 bases from J; bases unmatched to any gene: 14. CDR3 sequence: CASSKTPSGQGDYEQYF. The CDR3 region has the DNA TGCGCCAGCAGCAAAACCCCTTCGGGACAGGGAGACTACGAGCAGTACTTC.

This sequence joins TRBV9 and TRBJ2-7; no definite D call. The V end lost 0 bases, the J end lost 7 bases, and 11 bases lay between the germline ends. CDR3 size: 13 residues. Germline CDR1 SGDLS, CDR2 YYNGEE. The CDR3 loop is CASSVGPSGEQYF. The CDR3 DNA reads as TGTGCCAGCAGCGTAGGTCCGTCGGGTGAGCAGTACTTC.

The J gene is TRBJ2-7, the V gene TRBV5-1, with 10 bases fitting TRBD1. Germline V gene data show CDR1 as SGHRS and CDR2 as YFSETQ. V dropped 7 bases and J dropped 9; count of bases not matched to a gene: 13. The CDR3 loop spans 14 amino acids. The CDR3: CASGAGTGEGRQYV. CDR3 nucleotides: TGCGCCAGCGGGGCCGGGACAGGGGAAGGAAGGCAGTACGTC.

The chain couples TRBV12-3 or TRBV12-4 to TRBJ2-7; a weak D match, TRBD2 (6 bases). Trimming cost V 5 bases and J 1 base, with 9 bases left between them. There are 13 residues in the CDR3. CDR3 sequence: CASSALASYEQYF. CDR3 DNA: TGTGCCAGCAGTGCACTAGCATCCTACGAGCAGTACTTC.

V usage is TRBV10-3 and J usage is TRBJ1-1; 8 nucleotides align to TRBD1. The CDR3 is 15 amino acids. The germline CDR1 and CDR2 sequences are ENHRY and SYGVKD. The trim removed 5 bases at V and 1 base at J, leaving 6 bases unmatched. CDR3 loop: CAISTTGTGNTEAFF. DNA of the CDR3: TGTGCCATCAGTACTACCGGGACAGGGAACACTGAAGCTTTCTTT.

The V call is TRBV4-1, the J call TRBJ1-3; tentative D call: TRBD1 (6 bases). CDR1 is MGHRA, CDR2 YSYEKL, per germline. The V end was cut by 4 bases, the J end by 0 bases, with 13 bases between. This CDR3 contains 16 residues. DNA of the CDR3: TGCGCCAGCAGCCCTGTGGGACATCCCTCTGGAAACACCATATATTTT. Translating gives CASSPVGHPSGNTIYF.

J is TRBJ1-5 and V is TRBV29-1; D might be TRBD1 (5 bases). CDR1 is SQVTM, CDR2 ANQGSEA, per germline. Trimming cost V 4 bases and J 4 bases, with 8 bases left between them. The length of the CDR3 is 12 residues. The chain's CDR3 is CSVAEGNQPQHF. The CDR3, as DNA: TGCAGCGTTGCTGAGGGGAATCAGCCCCAGCATTTT.

This chain joins TRBV29-1 and TRBJ1-5; tentative D call: TRBD1 (5 bases). The CDR3 is 13 residues long. CDR1 and CDR2 (germline): SQVTM, ANQGSEA. Trimming removed 0 bases from V and 5 bases from J, with 8 bases in between. CDR3 protein: CSVEEDRYQPQHF. The CDR3 nucleotides are TGCAGCGTTGAAGAAGACAGATATCAGCCCCAGCATTTT.

The chain uses TRBV29-1 and TRBJ2-4; 7 bases fit TRBD1. Germline CDR1 and CDR2: SQVTM and ANQGSEA. The CDR3 spans 17 residues. J gave up 1 base and V 6 bases, and 15 bases lay outside the gene matches. The DNA of the CDR3 is TGCAGCGTAGCAGGGGGTAATTTTCTCTCGGCCAAAAACATTCAGTACTTC. Amino acid sequence: CSVAGGNFLSAKNIQYF.

In its sample, this clonotype was seen once. The chain uses TRBV20-1 and TRBJ2-7; 7 bases match TRBD1. Germline values: CDR1 DFQATT, CDR2 SNEGSKA (reference sequence). Trimming cost V 4 bases and J 3 bases; bases outside gene matches: 6. The CDR3 sequence is 13 residues long. The CDR3 spells CSATDRELYEQYV. The CDR3 coding sequence is TGCAGTGCTACTGACAGGGAACTCTACGAGCAGTACGTC.

This clonotype was observed a handful of times. The rearrangement joins TRBV18 to TRBJ2-7; 7 positions agree with TRBD2. The CDR3 spans 16 residues. V trimming: 2 bases; J trimming: 1 base; junction bases outside the gene matches: 8. Germline CDR1 and CDR2: KGHSH and LQKENI. CDR3 region: CASSPGAGALSYEQYF. The CDR3 DNA is TGTGCCAGCTCACCAGGGGCGGGAGCCCTATCCTACGAGCAGTACTTC.

The chain employs TRBV7-9 and TRBJ1-1, with 10 bases lining up with TRBD1. The germline gives CDR1 SEHNR, CDR2 FQNEAQ (reference sequence). V shed 5 bases, J shed 4 bases, and the junction held 4 bases outside the gene matches. CDR3 length equals 14 residues. DNA of the CDR3: TGTGCCAGCAGCAAACGGACAGGGGGCACTGAAGCTTTCTTT. Translation: CASSKRTGGTEAFF.

The rearrangement joins TRBV2 to TRBJ2-5, with TRBD2 matching 8 bases. Germline CDR1 and CDR2: SNHLY and FYNNEI. J lost 3 bases, V lost 1 base, and 7 bases had no gene match. The CDR3 consists of 16 residues. The CDR3 nucleotides are TGTGCCAGCAGTGAAGTGCTAGCGGGTGACGAAGAGACCCAGTACTTC. Its translation is CASSEVLAGDEETQYF.

This clonotype was counted a few times. The chain carries TRBV12-3 or TRBV12-4 and TRBJ1-1; D remains unclear. The CDR3 extends over 13 amino acids. Between the trimmed V and J ends, which lost 4 bases and 0 bases, there was a span of 6 bases. The CDR3 region has the DNA TGTGCCAGCAGTTCGCGGATGAACACTGAAGCTTTCTTT. Its protein is CASSSRMNTEAFF.

The CDR3 loop reads CASSSKTSTIYEQYF. Written as DNA, the CDR3 is TGTGCCAGCAGTTCCAAGACCAGCACCATATACGAGCAGTACTTC. V is TRBV12-3 or TRBV12-4 and J is TRBJ2-7; D is uncertain. V lost 4 bases, J lost 4 bases, and 17 bases lay in between. The CDR3 spans 15 residues.

This clonotype was picked up a small number of times. V usage is TRBV27 and J usage is TRBJ2-3; no definite D call. The V end lost 6 bases, the J end lost 0 bases, and 7 bases lay between the germline ends. The CDR3 is made up of 13 amino acids. Per germline, CDR1 MNHEY and CDR2 SMNVEV (reference sequence). The CDR3, as DNA: TGTGCCAGCAGCCACTATAGCACAGATACGCAGTATTTT. Protein: CASSHYSTDTQYF.

The CDR3 reads CSVDSGSTDTQYF. CDR3 bases: TGCAGCGTTGATAGCGGTAGCACAGATACGCAGTATTTT. The chain joins TRBV29-1 to TRBJ2-3, with a tentative D call TRBD2 (6 bases). Germline CDR1 SQVTM, CDR2 ANQGSEA. CDR3 length: 13 amino acids. V lost 3 bases and J lost 0, with 7 bases in between.

The chain is built from TRBV6-1 and TRBJ2-2, with TRBD2 matching over 14 bases. CDR1 is MNHNS, CDR2 SASEGT, per germline. The CDR3 runs to 17 residues. Trimming at V came to 6 bases and at J to 3 bases, leaving 6 bases not matched to a gene. The CDR3 bases are TGTGCCAGCAGGGGACTAGCGGGGGCTACGTACACCGGGGAGCTGTTTTTT. This translates into CASRGLAGATYTGELFF.

The V and J genes are TRBV5-1 and TRBJ2-1; maybe TRBD1 (6 bases). Trimming shortened V by 7 bases and J by 6 bases, and 23 bases separated the two germline ends. The CDR3 is 16 residues long. The V gene's germline CDR1 is SGHRS and CDR2 YFSETQ. The CDR3 is CASERGSGPVGNEQFF. The CDR3 DNA reads TGCGCCAGCGAAAGGGGGAGCGGACCGGTGGGCAATGAGCAGTTCTTC.

The chain employs TRBV6-1 and TRBJ1-6, with a weak D call TRBD1 (5 bases). Trimming pared 5 bases from V and 8 bases from J, leaving 10 bases between. Germline V gene sequence: CDR1 MNHNS, CDR2 SASEGT. The CDR3 runs 13 residues. CDR3 in DNA: TGTGCCAGCAGTCAGTGGGGGGATTCACCCCTCCACTTT. This translates into CASSQWGDSPLHF.

A single count supports this clonotype. This rearrangement joins TRBV20-1 to TRBJ1-2; D is unresolved. This CDR3 spans 13 amino acids. CDR1 is DFQATT, CDR2 SNEGSKA, per germline (reference sequence). CDR3 protein: CRPGLIHNYGYTF. For the CDR3, the DNA is TGCAGGCCGGGCCTCATACATAACTATGGCTACACCTTC.